The clone carrying this TCR beta chain is medium-sized in the sample. The antigen is not known. Unique molecular identifiers, one per molecule, were present on every TCR cDNA molecule. Via MiXCR, TCRdb re-called the 5' RACE reads, giving one row per CDR3 protein. Among fewer than 2,000 distinct CDR3 sequences listed, under 20% were seen once. With 5 bases removed from V and 0 bases from J, the gap between germline ends came to 11 bases. This CDR3 is 16 amino acids long. The entry originates in a study of spatial heterogeneity in lung cancer. For the study at large: Follow-up PBMC specimens underwent sequencing when available; their median timing was approximately two years after resection. General study points: Ubiquitous expanded tumor TCRs were observed in blood more at resection than follow-up.

Time point of the sample: blood at routine non-recurrence follow-up after resection. The chain is built from TRBV12-3 or TRBV12-4 and TRBJ2-6; D is ambiguous. The source was PBMCs, collected at follow-up. The clonotype was recovered from a male donor with early-stage non-small cell lung cancer. DNA for the CDR3: TGTGCCAGCAGTCAAAAACGGGTCTCTGGGGCCAACGTCCTGACTTTC. This gives the protein CASSQKRVSGANVLTF.